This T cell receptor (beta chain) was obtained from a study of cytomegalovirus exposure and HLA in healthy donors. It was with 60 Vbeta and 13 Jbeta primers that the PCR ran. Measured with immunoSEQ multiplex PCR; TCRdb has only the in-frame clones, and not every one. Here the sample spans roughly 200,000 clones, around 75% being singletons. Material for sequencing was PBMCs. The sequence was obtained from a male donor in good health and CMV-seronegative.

The CDR3 nucleotides read TGCGCCAGCAGCTTAGCGGGATACGATTTCGGTGAGCAGTTCTTC. It specifies CASSLAGYDFGEQFF. The chain links TRBV5-1 to TRBJ2-1, with 7 bases identical to TRBD2. The CDR3 has 15 amino acids. Germline CDR1 and CDR2: SGHRS and YFSETQ. V shed 2 bases, J shed 9 bases, and the junction held 11 bases outside the gene matches.